These 2 T cell receptor beta chains came from one sample sequenced in a study of T cells in Graves' hyperthyroidism and ophthalmopathy. TCR beta CDR3 region amplification was performed from RNA transcripts. Using the HTBI primer set, a first-round RT-PCR was run on the TCR CDR3. In TCRdb, the multiplex PCR reads were re-called with MiXCR into one record per CDR3 protein. The sample includes roughly 170,000 distinct CDR3 sequences, approximately 15% seen only once; the top ten take roughly 30%. The sample was blood. Receptor source: a woman between 50 and 59 years old with Graves' hyperthyroidism.

In this sample, this clonotype turned up many times. This chain connects TRBV5-1 to TRBJ2-3; D is ambiguous. The germline V and J ends were trimmed by 3 bases and 10 bases, with 12 bases remaining between them. CDR3 length: 12 amino acids. Germline V gene lookup returns CDR1 SGHRS and CDR2 YFSETQ. In nucleotides, the CDR3 is TGCGCCAGCAGCTCTCTTGCAGAGGCGCAGTATTTT. It specifies CASSSLAEAQYF.

This clonotype was picked up many times. The chain is built from TRBV10-3 and TRBJ2-7; D not certain. Germline values: CDR1 ENHRY, CDR2 SYGVKD. The CDR3 runs to 14 residues. V lost 4 bases and J 0 bases, leaving 10 bases between the germline ends. Here the CDR3 DNA reads TGTGCCATCAGTGGTCAGGCCCACTCCTACGAGCAGTACTTC. Encoded protein: CAISGQAHSYEQYF.